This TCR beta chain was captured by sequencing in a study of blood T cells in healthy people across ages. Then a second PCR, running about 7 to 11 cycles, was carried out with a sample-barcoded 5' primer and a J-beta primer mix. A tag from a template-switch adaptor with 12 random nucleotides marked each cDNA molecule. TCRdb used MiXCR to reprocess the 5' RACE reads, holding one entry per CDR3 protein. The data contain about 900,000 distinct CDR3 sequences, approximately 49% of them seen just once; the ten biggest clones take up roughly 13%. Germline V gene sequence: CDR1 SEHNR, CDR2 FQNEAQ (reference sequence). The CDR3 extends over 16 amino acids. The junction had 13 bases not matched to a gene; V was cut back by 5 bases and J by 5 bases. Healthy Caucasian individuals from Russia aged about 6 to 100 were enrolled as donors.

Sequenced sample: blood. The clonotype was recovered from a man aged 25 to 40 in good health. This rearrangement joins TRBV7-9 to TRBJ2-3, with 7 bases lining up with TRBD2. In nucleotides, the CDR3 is TGTGCCAGCAGCCCCCCCTCAGGGAGGGGAGGAGATACGCAGTATTTT. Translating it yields CASSPPSGRGGDTQYF. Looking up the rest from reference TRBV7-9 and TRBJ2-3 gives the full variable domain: DTGVSQNPRHKITKRGQNVTFRCDPISEHNRLYWYRQTLGQGPEFLTYFQNEAQLEKSRLLSDRFSAERPKGSFSTLEIQRTEQGDSAMYLCASSPPSGRGGDTQYFGPGTRLTVL.